The subject of this entry is one T cell receptor beta chain. The antigen remains undetermined. The data are from a study of T cell responses to AZD1222 COVID-19 vaccine. Study overall: Second-dose groups at about 4 or about 12 weeks were pooled.

Germline-derived CDR1 and CDR2 are MDHEN and SYDVKM. V gave up 5 bases and J gave up 8 bases; unmatched junction bases: 15. The CDR3 has 16 amino acids. Clones were sequenced by immunoSEQ multiplex PCR, and TCRdb holds only the in-frame ones, with some missing. The table has about 120,000 clones, about 90% seen once. Study-level findings and limits: Of the AZD1222 recipients, only 5 or 6 were seropositive at baseline. Donors were largely white British and mainly female; clonal diversity was possibly underestimated.

V and J are TRBV28 and TRBJ1-2, with 9 bases fitting TRBD1. The input for sequencing was peripheral blood, taken on day 0 of AZD1222 vaccination. The TCR was taken from an adult in good health. CDR3 amino acids: CASSPPTANRGLGYTF. The CDR3 DNA reads TGTGCCAGCAGTCCCCCTACTGCTAACAGGGGGCTCGGCTACACCTTC.